This is a list of T cell receptor beta chains from one sample in a study of blood T cell repertoires in COVID-19. The protocol was immunoSEQ multiplex PCR, while the TCRdb copy is restricted to in-frame clones and leaves out a portion. The table lists around 170,000 clones, around 80% of them singletons. Sequencing was carried out using peripheral blood. These TCRs come from a woman at least 80 years old with COVID-19, enrolled during active disease. Both conserved end residues are part of each CDR3. D genes are given only for firm matches. Size tells how often a clone was seen (once, few, many) or the class of an expanded clone, and some rows leave it out.

V: TRBV7-9
size: few
J: TRBJ1-2
D: TRBD1
length: 15
CDR3: CASSLGRAGGYGYTF
DNA: TGTGCCAGCAGCTTAGGGCGGGCAGGGGGCTATGGCTACACCTTC

V: TRBV19
size: -
J: TRBJ1-5
D: -
length: 15
CDR3: CASSIRGYSNQPQHF
DNA: TGTGCCAGTAGTATACGGGGTTATAGCAATCAGCCCCAGCATTTT

V: TRBV5-4
size: -
J: TRBJ2-1
D: TRBD2
length: 16
CDR3: CASSSGLGSPSNEQFF
DNA: TGTGCCAGCAGCTCGGGACTAGGCTCGCCCAGCAATGAGCAGTTCTTC

V: TRBV5-1
size: -
J: TRBJ2-1
D: -
length: 14
CDR3: CASSLVGGEDEQFF
DNA: TGCGCCAGCAGCTTGGTAGGAGGGGAGGATGAGCAGTTCTTC

V: TRBV7-9
size: -
J: TRBJ1-1
D: -
length: 17
CDR3: CASSSYRDSGMNTEAFF
DNA: TGTGCCAGCAGCTCATACCGGGACTCCGGAATGAACACTGAAGCTTTCTTT

V: TRBV12-3/TRBV12-4
size: -
J: TRBJ2-3
D: -
length: 12
CDR3: CASSPTGLTQYF
DNA: TGTGCCAGCAGCCCGACAGGTTTGACGCAGTATTTT

V: TRBV7-2
size: -
J: TRBJ2-4
D: -
length: 16
CDR3: CASSGAALLAKNIQYF
DNA: TGTGCCAGTTCAGGGGCGGCCCTTTTAGCCAAAAACATTCAGTACTTC

V: TRBV18
size: -
J: TRBJ1-6
D: -
length: 16
CDR3: CASSPPVRAGVSPLHF
DNA: TGTGCCAGCTCACCACCGGTCAGGGCCGGCGTCTCACCCCTCCACTTT

V: TRBV2
size: -
J: TRBJ1-2
D: TRBD1
length: 14
CDR3: CASSRTGLGYGYTF
DNA: TGTGCCAGCAGCCGGACAGGGCTTGGATATGGCTACACCTTC

V: TRBV29-1
size: -
J: TRBJ2-1
D: TRBD1
length: 13
CDR3: CSVPGQGAYEQFF
DNA: TGCAGCGTACCGGGACAGGGGGCTTACGAGCAGTTCTTC

V: TRBV11-3
size: -
J: TRBJ2-3
D: -
length: 14
CDR3: CASSLGSSTDTQYF
DNA: TGTGCCAGCAGCCTCGGTAGTAGCACAGATACGCAGTATTTT

V: TRBV14
size: -
J: TRBJ1-5
D: -
length: 15
CDR3: CASSQGRQPNQPQHF
DNA: TGTGCCAGCAGCCAAGGGAGACAGCCGAATCAGCCCCAGCATTTT

V: TRBV4-1
size: -
J: TRBJ2-1
D: TRBD2
length: 15
CDR3: CASSRGEGGYNEQFF
DNA: TGCGCCAGCAGCCGTGGCGAGGGAGGGTACAATGAGCAGTTCTTC

V: TRBV7-3
size: -
J: TRBJ2-5
D: TRBD2
length: 16
CDR3: CASSVSGTSGEQTQYF
DNA: TGTGCCAGCAGCGTTTCTGGGACTAGCGGGGAACAGACCCAGTACTTC

V: TRBV5-4
size: -
J: TRBJ2-2
D: TRBD2
length: 18
CDR3: CASSLGLAGGPDTGELFF
DNA: TGTGCCAGCAGCTTGGGCCTAGCGGGAGGGCCCGACACCGGGGAGCTGTTTTTT

V: TRBV29-1
size: few
J: TRBJ2-3
D: TRBD1
length: 13
CDR3: CSVPGQDTDTQYF
DNA: TGCAGCGTTCCGGGACAGGACACAGATACGCAGTATTTT

V: TRBV7-2
size: -
J: TRBJ2-7
D: -
length: 16
CDR3: CASSLDPGVGTYEQYF
DNA: TGTGCCAGCAGCTTAGACCCGGGGGTGGGGACCTACGAGCAGTACTTC

V: TRBV19
size: few
J: TRBJ1-1
D: -
length: 14
CDR3: CASSIRGAGTEAFF
DNA: TGTGCCAGTAGTATACGGGGAGCCGGCACTGAAGCTTTCTTT

V: TRBV28
size: -
J: TRBJ2-1
D: TRBD2
length: 16
CDR3: CASSPFSGSSYNEQFF
DNA: TGTGCCAGCAGCCCTTTTAGCGGGAGTTCCTACAATGAGCAGTTCTTC

V: TRBV7-9
size: once
J: TRBJ2-5
D: TRBD1
length: 14
CDR3: CASSGGTGQETQYF
DNA: TGTGCCAGCAGCGGGGGGACAGGACAAGAGACCCAGTACTTC

V: TRBV9
size: -
J: TRBJ1-4
D: TRBD1
length: 18
CDR3: CASSPGDRGLRANEKLFF
DNA: TGTGCCAGCAGCCCCGGGGACAGGGGGCTCCGAGCTAATGAAAAACTGTTTTTT

V: TRBV9
size: -
J: TRBJ2-3
D: -
length: 16
CDR3: CASSHSVSSPTDTQYF
DNA: TGTGCCAGCAGCCATAGCGTCAGCAGTCCCACAGATACGCAGTATTTT

V: TRBV3-1/TRBV3-2
size: -
J: TRBJ1-1
D: -
length: 15
CDR3: CASSQEAGTGTEAFF
DNA: TGTGCCAGCAGCCAAGAGGCGGGTACGGGCACTGAAGCTTTCTTT

V: TRBV5-4
size: -
J: TRBJ2-7
D: -
length: 13
CDR3: CASGGAQGYEQYF
DNA: TGTGCCAGCGGGGGTGCACAGGGTTACGAGCAGTACTTC

V: TRBV13
size: -
J: TRBJ2-7
D: TRBD2
length: 16
CDR3: CASSLTRGMVSYEQYF
DNA: TGTGCCAGCAGCTTAACGCGGGGGATGGTATCCTACGAGCAGTACTTC

V: TRBV28
size: -
J: TRBJ1-1
D: -
length: 14
CDR3: CASSAPTGNTEAFF
DNA: TGTGCCAGCAGTGCCCCGACAGGGAACACTGAAGCTTTCTTT

V: TRBV5-4
size: -
J: TRBJ1-5
D: -
length: 15
CDR3: CASSLNGLGNQPQHF
DNA: TGTGCCAGCAGCTTGAACGGGTTAGGCAATCAGCCCCAGCATTTT

V: TRBV7-9
size: -
J: TRBJ2-2
D: TRBD1
length: 15
CDR3: CASSSGQGMTGELFF
DNA: TGTGCCAGCAGCTCGGGACAGGGGATGACCGGGGAGCTGTTTTTT

V: TRBV11-2
size: -
J: TRBJ2-7
D: -
length: 15
CDR3: CASSVSSVRGNEQYF
DNA: TGTGCCAGCAGCGTCTCTAGCGTGAGAGGGAACGAGCAGTACTTC

V: TRBV2
size: -
J: TRBJ1-1
D: -
length: 14
CDR3: CASSGLAADTEAFF
DNA: TGTGCCAGCAGTGGCCTCGCGGCGGACACTGAAGCTTTCTTT

V: TRBV3-1/TRBV3-2
size: once
J: TRBJ1-1
D: -
length: 13
CDR3: CASSPRMNTEAFF
DNA: TGTGCCAGCAGCCCTCGTATGAACACTGAAGCTTTCTTT

V: TRBV6-6
size: -
J: TRBJ1-2
D: -
length: 13
CDR3: CASSYLAGVGYTF
DNA: TGTGCCAGCAGTTACTTGGCAGGGGTCGGCTACACCTTC

V: TRBV6-5
size: -
J: TRBJ2-3
D: -
length: 15
CDR3: CASSYVAGATDTQYF
DNA: TGTGCCAGCAGTTACGTGGCGGGGGCCACAGATACGCAGTATTTT

V: TRBV6-6
size: -
J: TRBJ2-3
D: TRBD2
length: 16
CDR3: CASRQRGTSGGDTQYF
DNA: TGTGCCAGCAGGCAACGGGGGACTAGCGGGGGGGATACGCAGTATTTT

V: TRBV19
size: -
J: TRBJ2-7
D: -
length: 13
CDR3: CASSPGETYEQYF
DNA: TGTGCCAGTAGCCCAGGGGAGACCTACGAGCAGTACTTC

V: TRBV29-1
size: -
J: TRBJ2-1
D: TRBD2
length: 16
CDR3: CSVKAGTSGLYNEQFF
DNA: TGCAGCGTTAAAGCTGGGACTAGCGGTCTTTACAATGAGCAGTTCTTC

V: TRBV5-1
size: -
J: TRBJ2-2
D: TRBD2
length: 16
CDR3: CASSLLAGGPSGELFF
DNA: TGCGCCAGCAGCTTGCTAGCGGGAGGGCCTAGCGGGGAGCTGTTTTTT

V: TRBV28
size: -
J: TRBJ2-7
D: TRBD2
length: 16
CDR3: CASSLIYSGRGYEQYF
DNA: TGTGCCAGCAGTTTAATCTATAGCGGGAGGGGCTACGAGCAGTACTTC

V: TRBV6-5
size: once
J: TRBJ1-6
D: -
length: 16
CDR3: CASSYSAPGGNSPLHF
DNA: TGTGCCAGCAGTTACTCCGCCCCCGGGGGTAATTCACCCCTCCACTTT

V: TRBV15
size: -
J: TRBJ1-2
D: TRBD1
length: 15
CDR3: CATSRAGTGVYGYTF
DNA: TGTGCCACCAGCAGAGCCGGGACAGGGGTCTATGGCTACACCTTC

V: TRBV4-1
size: -
J: TRBJ2-6
D: -
length: 19
CDR3: CASSQNAARLVSGANVLTF
DNA: TGCGCCAGCAGCCAGAACGCTGCAAGACTAGTCTCTGGGGCCAACGTCCTGACTTTC

V: TRBV19
size: -
J: TRBJ1-3
D: -
length: 11
CDR3: CASRSGNTIYF
DNA: TGTGCCAGTCGCTCTGGAAACACCATATATTTT

V: TRBV9
size: -
J: TRBJ1-2
D: -
length: 14
CDR3: CASSEYGEGVGYTF
DNA: TGTGCCAGCAGCGAATACGGGGAGGGTGTGGGCTACACCTTC

V: TRBV7-9
size: -
J: TRBJ2-1
D: -
length: 16
CDR3: CASSRPGLLGDNEQFF
DNA: TGTGCCAGCAGCCGCCCAGGGTTATTGGGTGACAATGAGCAGTTCTTC

V: TRBV2
size: -
J: TRBJ2-7
D: TRBD2
length: 15
CDR3: CASSLFSGRSNEQYF
DNA: TGTGCCAGCAGTCTCTTTAGCGGGAGAAGCAACGAGCAGTACTTC

V: TRBV7-2
size: -
J: TRBJ2-2
D: TRBD2
length: 15
CDR3: CASSSGGLYTGELFF
DNA: TGTGCCAGCAGCTCGGGGGGGCTTTACACCGGGGAGCTGTTTTTT

V: TRBV4-3
size: -
J: TRBJ2-1
D: -
length: 15
CDR3: CASSQGHDSYNEQFF
DNA: TGCGCCAGCAGCCAGGGACACGATTCCTACAATGAGCAGTTCTTC

V: TRBV10-3
size: -
J: TRBJ2-5
D: TRBD2
length: 13
CDR3: CAIGTRLQETQYF
DNA: TGTGCCATCGGGACTAGACTCCAAGAGACCCAGTACTTC

V: TRBV4-1
size: few
J: TRBJ1-2
D: TRBD1
length: 16
CDR3: CASSQTGTGLNYGYTF
DNA: TGCGCCAGCAGCCAGACCGGGACAGGGCTAAACTATGGCTACACCTTC

V: TRBV3-1/TRBV3-2
size: -
J: TRBJ2-1
D: TRBD2
length: 16
CDR3: CASSHGSGGAYNEQFF
DNA: TGTGCCAGCAGCCATGGTAGCGGGGGAGCTTACAATGAGCAGTTCTTC

V: TRBV2
size: -
J: TRBJ2-5
D: TRBD1
length: 13
CDR3: CASRGQPGETQYF
DNA: TGTGCCAGCAGGGGACAGCCTGGGGAGACCCAGTACTTC